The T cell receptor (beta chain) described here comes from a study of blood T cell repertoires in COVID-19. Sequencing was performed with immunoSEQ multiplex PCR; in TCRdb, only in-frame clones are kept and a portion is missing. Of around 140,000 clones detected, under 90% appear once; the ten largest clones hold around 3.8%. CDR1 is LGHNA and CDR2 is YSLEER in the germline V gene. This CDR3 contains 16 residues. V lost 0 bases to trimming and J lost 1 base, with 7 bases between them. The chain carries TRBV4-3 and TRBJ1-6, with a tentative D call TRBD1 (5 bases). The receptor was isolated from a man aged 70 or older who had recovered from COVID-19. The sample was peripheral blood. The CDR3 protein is CASSQERGSYNSPLHF. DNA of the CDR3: TGCGCCAGCAGCCAAGAACGGGGGTCCTATAATTCACCCCTCCACTTT.